The 32 T cell receptor beta chains below come from one sample, sequenced in a study of T-cell reconstitution after alpha-beta-depleted transplantation in children. TCRbeta library preparation incorporated unique molecular identifiers. TCRdb reanalysed the PCR reads using MiXCR and keeps one entry per CDR3 protein. The repertoire holds 450,000 to 600,000 distinct CDR3 sequences, with 10% as singletons. The input for sequencing was PBMCs, taken before TCRalphabeta/CD19-depleted stem cell transplant. All receptors derive from a child aged 2 to 15 with inherited bone marrow failure, due to receive a stem cell transplant.

This clonotype was picked up many times. This chain uses TRBV5-1 with TRBJ2-1; possibly TRBD1 or TRBD2 for D (5 bases each). There are 13 residues in the CDR3. Germline V lookup: CDR1 SGHRS, CDR2 YFSETQ. The V gene lost 4 bases and the J gene lost 6 bases, with 11 bases spanning the gap. CDR3 nucleotide sequence: TGCGCCAGCAGCCCCGGGACCCTCAATGAGCAGTTCTTC. It specifies CASSPGTLNEQFF.

The V call is TRBV12-3 or TRBV12-4, the J call TRBJ1-2, with D possibly being TRBD1 (5 bases). The length of the CDR3 is 11 residues. V shed 3 bases and J shed 7 bases, with 6 bases lying between them. The CDR3 reads CASSFGGGYTF. The CDR3 coding sequence is TGTGCCAGCAGTTTCGGGGGTGGCTACACCTTC.

Many counts were recorded for this clonotype. V and J are TRBV28 and TRBJ2-3; 8 bases fit TRBD1. CDR3 length: 14 residues. Germline V CDR1 and CDR2: MDHEN, SYDVKM. Trimming removed 2 bases from V and 6 bases from J; junction bases left unmatched: 4. Here the CDR3 reads CASSLVDREDTQYF. The CDR3 DNA reads as TGTGCCAGCAGTTTAGTGGACAGGGAGGATACGCAGTATTTT.

This clonotype was observed a handful of times. The rearrangement uses TRBV30 and TRBJ2-1; 9 bases map to TRBD2. Germline V gene sequence: CDR1 GTSNPN, CDR2 SVGIG (reference sequence). The CDR3 totals 13 residues. Losses at the gene ends were 0 bases for V and 10 bases for J; bases not matched to a gene: 4. The CDR3 sequence is CAWSVLLAGEQFF. CDR3 DNA: TGTGCCTGGAGTGTCCTTCTAGCGGGAGAGCAGTTCTTC.

The J gene is TRBJ2-1, the V gene TRBV6-5, with 10 nucleotides matching TRBD2. With 8 bases clipped from V and 8 bases from J, the junction kept 6 bases outside the gene matches. The germline V gene encodes CDR1 MNHEY and CDR2 SVGAGI. This CDR3 is built from 13 residues. Here the CDR3 reads CASASGREDEQFF. The DNA of the CDR3 is TGTGCCAGCGCTAGCGGGAGAGAGGATGAGCAGTTCTTC.

The chain couples TRBV7-2 to TRBJ2-7; 11 nucleotides agree with TRBD2. The CDR3 runs 15 residues. V shed 3 bases, J shed 2 bases, and the junction held 3 bases outside the gene matches. Germline loops: CDR1 SGHTA, CDR2 FQGNSA. The CDR3, as DNA: TGTGCCAGCAGCTTTCGACTAGCGGGGACCTACGAGCAGTACTTC. As protein: CASSFRLAGTYEQYF.

V usage is TRBV12-3 or TRBV12-4 and J usage is TRBJ1-2; no clear D. The CDR3 runs to 16 residues. V gave up 2 bases and J gave up 5 bases, with 18 bases separating them. CDR3 sequence: CASSLTLNRARYGYTF. DNA of the CDR3: TGTGCCAGCAGTTTAACTTTGAACAGAGCCCGTTATGGCTACACCTTC.

The rearrangement links TRBV20-1 to TRBJ2-7; D might be TRBD2 (6 bases). V lost 3 bases and J 0 bases, leaving 15 bases between the germline ends. The germline CDR1 and CDR2 sequences are DFQATT and SNEGSKA (reference sequence). CDR3 length: 15 residues. This chain's CDR3 is CSASLSGGASYEQYF. CDR3 nucleotide sequence: TGCAGTGCTAGCCTTAGCGGAGGAGCCTCCTACGAGCAGTACTTC.

This clonotype was observed many times. The J gene is TRBJ2-4, the V gene TRBV5-1; D uncertain. CDR1 is SGHRS, CDR2 YFSETQ, per germline. Between the trimmed V and J ends, which lost 0 bases and 0 bases, there was a span of 10 bases. The CDR3 is made up of 16 amino acids. The CDR3 region is CASSLAGSVAKNIQYF. The CDR3, as DNA: TGCGCCAGCAGCTTGGCCGGGTCGGTAGCCAAAAACATTCAGTACTTC.

This clonotype was recorded at least ten times. This chain uses TRBV29-1 with TRBJ2-5; D remains ambiguous. The V gene lost 8 bases and the J gene lost 1 base, with 14 bases spanning the gap. CDR1 is SQVTM and CDR2 is ANQGSEA in the germline V gene. The CDR3 sequence is 13 residues long. The DNA of the CDR3 is TGCAGCACTGACATCAGCGCCCAAGAGACCCAGTACTTC. As protein: CSTDISAQETQYF.

This clonotype was picked up many times. This rearrangement joins TRBV2 to TRBJ2-1; TRBD2 agrees at 10 bases. There are 18 residues in the CDR3. J gave up 0 bases and V 5 bases, and 10 bases lay outside the gene matches. CDR1 SNHLY and CDR2 FYNNEI come from the germline V gene. CDR3 sequence: CASSPGLAWGSSYNEQFF. CDR3 coding DNA: TGTGCCAGCAGTCCGGGACTAGCGTGGGGGAGCTCCTACAATGAGCAGTTCTTC.

This clonotype occurred many times. The chain combines TRBV20-1 with TRBJ1-1; perhaps TRBD1 as D (6 bases). Germline values: CDR1 DFQATT, CDR2 SNEGSKA (reference sequence). CDR3 length equals 12 residues. Trimming took off 0 bases at V and 9 bases at J, with 11 bases between the two ends. The CDR3 sequence is CSARDVRDKAFF. CDR3 nucleotides: TGCAGTGCTAGAGATGTTCGGGACAAAGCTTTCTTT.

This clonotype has just one count. The J gene is TRBJ2-1, the V gene TRBV13, with 11 bases matching TRBD2. Per germline, CDR1 PRHDT and CDR2 FYEKMQ (reference sequence). Trimming removed 4 bases from V and 7 bases from J; junction bases left unmatched: 3. The CDR3 contains 14 residues. CDR3 nucleotides: TGTGCCAGCAGCTCGGGACTAGCGGAAAATGAGCAGTTCTTC. The encoded protein is CASSSGLAENEQFF.

The table lists this clonotype with many counts. This chain connects TRBV6-5 to TRBJ2-6; the D gene could be TRBD1 or TRBD2 (6 bases each). V was cut by 0 bases and J by 0 bases, with 12 bases left in between. Per germline, CDR1 MNHEY and CDR2 SVGAGI. The CDR3 has 18 amino acids. The chain's CDR3 is CASSYSSGAYSGANVLTF. The CDR3 bases are TGTGCCAGCAGTTACTCCTCGGGGGCTTACTCTGGGGCCAACGTCCTGACTTTC.

This clonotype was found many times. V and J are TRBV5-6 and TRBJ2-7; D uncertain. Germline V gives CDR1 SGHDT, CDR2 YYEEEE. V lost 4 bases, J lost 2 bases, and 10 bases lay in between. The CDR3 loop spans 13 amino acids. CDR3 region: CASSPTDAYEQYF. CDR3 DNA sequence: TGTGCCAGCAGCCCCACCGATGCCTACGAGCAGTACTTC.

Of note for this clonotype: A much larger clone differs by one base, so this may be a read error. The chain has TRBV20-1 and TRBJ1-2; tentatively, D is TRBD1 (6 bases). The V and J ends lost 3 bases and 6 bases respectively, with 17 bases between them. This CDR3 is 14 amino acids long. CDR1 and CDR2 (germline): DFQATT, SNEGSKA (reference sequence). CDR3 nucleotide sequence: TGCAGTGCTAGGAGAGGGGGGATGGCTGATGGCTACACCTTC. It specifies CSARRGGMADGYTF.

The chain joins TRBV4-1 to TRBJ2-1; 8 bases agree with TRBD2. Germline values: CDR1 MGHRA, CDR2 YSYEKL. The CDR3 extends over 18 amino acids. With V trimmed by 1 base and J by 6 bases, 14 bases remained unmatched. Here the CDR3 DNA reads TGCGCCAGCAGCCAAGCTTTGCCCCAGCGGGAGCAGGGCAATGAGCAGTTCTTC. Translating it yields CASSQALPQREQGNEQFF.

This clonotype was observed many times. The chain links TRBV12-3 or TRBV12-4 to TRBJ2-5; possible D gene TRBD1, 6 bases. Between the trimmed V and J ends, which lost 5 bases and 1 base, there was a span of 8 bases. CDR3 size: 13 residues. The CDR3 reads CASSGQSQETQYF. In nucleotides, the CDR3 is TGTGCCAGCAGTGGACAGAGCCAAGAGACCCAGTACTTC.

The chain combines TRBV29-1 with TRBJ2-2; D ambiguous. Trimming left V 8 bases short and J 3 bases short, with 13 bases between. Germline values: CDR1 SQVTM, CDR2 ANQGSEA. The CDR3 is 13 amino acids. CDR3 sequence (DNA): TGCAGCATTGCCGTACAAGACACCGGGGAGCTGTTTTTT. Its protein is CSIAVQDTGELFF.

This clonotype appeared many times. The CDR3 reads CASSLVVANYGYTF. In DNA form, the CDR3 reads TGCGCCAGCAGCTTGGTGGTAGCCAACTATGGCTACACCTTC. The V and J genes are TRBV5-1 and TRBJ1-2; no clear D gene. CDR3 size: 14 residues. Germline V CDR1 and CDR2: SGHRS, YFSETQ. V lost 0 bases, J lost 2 bases, and 8 bases lay in between. Filled out from reference TRBV5-1 and TRBJ1-2, the complete variable domain reads KAGVTQTPRYLIKTRGQQVTLSCSPISGHRSVSWYQQTPGQGLQFLFEYFSETQRNKGNFPGRFSGRQFSNSRSEMNVSTLELGDSALYLCASSLVVANYGYTFGSGTRLTVV.

The V and J genes are TRBV12-3 or TRBV12-4 and TRBJ2-1; 12 bases fit TRBD2. The V gene end was trimmed by 4 bases and the J gene end by 7 bases; junction bases not matched to a gene: 8. The CDR3 spans 16 residues. The CDR3 spells CASSSPTSGRNNEQFF. The CDR3, as DNA: TGTGCCAGCAGTTCCCCTACTAGCGGGAGGAATAATGAGCAGTTCTTC.

This clonotype was detected only a few times. This chain connects TRBV30 to TRBJ2-5; D is unclear. Trimming left V 1 base short and J 0 bases short, with 6 bases between. The CDR3 consists of 13 residues. Germline CDR1 is GTSNPN and CDR2 is SVGIG (reference sequence). This chain's CDR3 is CAWSGSHQETQYF. CDR3 coding DNA: TGTGCCTGGAGTGGTAGCCACCAAGAGACCCAGTACTTC. Combining the CDR3 with reference TRBV30 and TRBJ2-5 gives the whole variable domain SQTIHQWPATLVQPVGSPLSLECTVEGTSNPNLYWYRQAAGRGLQLLFYSVGIGQISSEVPQNLSASRPQDRQFILSSKKLLLSDSGFYLCAWSGSHQETQYFGPGTRLLVL.

The chain carries TRBV11-1 and TRBJ2-2; 12 bases align to TRBD1. The length of the CDR3 is 20 residues. The germline gives CDR1 SGHAT, CDR2 FQDESV (reference sequence). V dropped 5 bases and J dropped 4; count of bases not matched to a gene: 17. CDR3 bases: TGTGCCAGCAGCCTTATTTTTCATGCCTCGGGACAGGGGGCCACCGGGGAGCTGTTTTTT. It specifies CASSLIFHASGQGATGELFF. Looking up the rest from reference TRBV11-1 and TRBJ2-2 gives the full variable domain: EAEVAQSPRYKITEKSQAVAFWCDPISGHATLYWYRQILGQGPELLVQFQDESVVDDSQLPKDRFSAERLKGVDSTLKIQPAELGDSAMYLCASSLIFHASGQGATGELFFGEGSRLTVL.

This clonotype occurred many times. The V call is TRBV9, the J call TRBJ2-3; a possible D gene is TRBD2 (6 bases). Trimming took off 0 bases at V and 5 bases at J, with 16 bases between the two ends. The CDR3 has 16 amino acids. Germline V lookup: CDR1 SGDLS, CDR2 YYNGEE. The CDR3 here is CASSVVEGGRRDTQYF. The DNA of the CDR3 is TGTGCCAGCAGCGTAGTGGAGGGAGGTAGGAGAGATACGCAGTATTTT. Full variable domain (outside the CDR3, taken from reference TRBV9 and TRBJ2-3): DSGVTQTPKHLITATGQRVTLRCSPRSGDLSVYWYQQSLDQGLQFLIQYYNGEERAKGNILERFSAQQFPDLHSELNLSSLELGDSALYFCASSVVEGGRRDTQYFGPGTRLTVL.

This clonotype was counted ten times or more. The chain recombines TRBV5-1 with TRBJ2-7; 8 bases line up with TRBD2. Trimming took 1 base from V and 2 from J; bases not matched to a gene: 5. The CDR3 runs 15 residues. Germline V lookup: CDR1 SGHRS, CDR2 YFSETQ. The CDR3 DNA is TGCGCCAGCAGCTTGTGGGCGGGAGGAACCTACGAGCAGTACTTC. Protein: CASSLWAGGTYEQYF.

V is TRBV20-1 and J is TRBJ2-2, with TRBD2 identical over 9 bases. V lost 3 bases, J lost 6 bases, and 8 bases stayed unmatched. The germline V gene encodes CDR1 DFQATT and CDR2 SNEGSKA (reference sequence). This CDR3 has 15 residues. The CDR3 sequence: CSASRASGISGELFF. As DNA, the CDR3 is TGCAGTGCTAGCCGCGCTAGCGGGATCTCCGGGGAGCTGTTTTTT.

Ten or more counts support this clonotype. V is TRBV7-2 and J is TRBJ2-1; TRBD2 aligns across 9 bases. The CDR3 contains 16 residues. V lost 0 bases, J lost 0 bases, and 0 bases stayed unmatched. The V gene's germline CDR1 is SGHTA and CDR2 FQGNSA. The CDR3 DNA sequence: TGTGCCAGCAGCTTAGCTAGCGGGAGCTCCTACAATGAGCAGTTCTTC. Translation: CASSLASGSSYNEQFF.

This clonotype was observed a handful of times. The rearrangement links TRBV12-3 or TRBV12-4 to TRBJ2-2, with 8 bases matching TRBD2. Trimming removed 0 bases from V and 6 bases from J; junction bases left unmatched: 6. This CDR3 contains 16 residues. The CDR3 sequence is CASSLASAGVAGELFF. CDR3 bases: TGTGCCAGCAGTTTAGCATCAGCGGGAGTAGCCGGGGAGCTGTTTTTT.

This clonotype was seen ten or more times. V gene TRBV29-1 combines with J gene TRBJ2-2; D not resolved. Trimming stripped 5 bases from V and 4 bases from J, with 8 bases between. CDR1 is SQVTM, CDR2 ANQGSEA, per germline. This CDR3 has 12 amino acids. CDR3 coding DNA: TGCAGCGTTCTAGAGACCACCGGGGAGCTGTTTTTT. It translates to CSVLETTGELFF.

This clonotype was counted at least ten times. The chain joins TRBV20-1 to TRBJ2-2; D is perhaps TRBD1 or TRBD2 (5 bases each). V lost 6 bases, J lost 13 bases, and 18 bases lay in between. The CDR3 sequence is 12 residues long. From germline, CDR1 is DFQATT and CDR2 SNEGSKA (reference sequence). The CDR3 nucleotides are TGCAGTGCCCAAGTTGGGGGAATGGGGCTGTTTTTT. Translation: CSAQVGGMGLFF.

This clonotype has more than one count but fewer than ten. This chain joins TRBV4-3 and TRBJ2-2, with 7 positions matching TRBD2. V shed 0 bases, J shed 5 bases, and the junction held 9 bases outside the gene matches. Germline CDR1 is LGHNA and CDR2 is YSLEER. The CDR3 runs to 17 residues. The DNA for the CDR3 is TGCGCCAGCAGCCAAGATTTGGGGGAGGGGTCGACCGGGGAGCTGTTTTTT. It yields the protein CASSQDLGEGSTGELFF.

This clonotype was seen repeatedly, ten times or more. The chain recombines TRBV7-2 with TRBJ2-1; no clear D gene. The ends were cut back, 3 bases at V and 7 bases at J, with 16 bases in the middle. CDR1 and CDR2 (germline): SGHTA, FQGNSA. The CDR3 loop spans 15 amino acids. CDR3 amino acids: CASSFLTPPLNEQFF. The CDR3, as DNA: TGTGCCAGCAGCTTTTTGACACCACCACTTAATGAGCAGTTCTTC.